The next 30 T cell receptor beta chains were all read from a single sample in a study of monozygotic twins with inflammatory bowel disease. Using the 5' RACE reads, TCRdb records one entry per CDR3 protein without DNA. Recorded for this sample: 300,000 to 400,000 distinct CDR3 sequences. Sequenced material: blood. The receptors here all came from a human donor with ulcerative colitis or Crohn's disease, or a healthy co-twin of an affected twin (not recorded which).

The chain employs TRBV27 and TRBJ2-5; TCRdb outputs TRBD2, but without DNA this stays unchecked. Germline V gives CDR1 MNHEY, CDR2 SMNVEV (reference sequence). This CDR3 is built from 16 residues. The CDR3 spells CASSLSPGLPQETQYF.

The V call is TRBV2, the J call TRBJ2-1; TCRdb's D call of TRBD2 is untestable without DNA. The CDR3 runs to 15 residues. Germline CDR1 reads SNHLY; CDR2 reads FYNNEI. The CDR3 here is CASRASGSSYNEQFF.

The genes are TRBV27 and TRBJ2-7; TCRdb's assignment of TRBD1 cannot be checked, as there is no DNA. This CDR3 contains 15 residues. Germline assignment: CDR1 MNHEY and CDR2 SMNVEV (reference sequence). The CDR3 here is CATAYEGTGVYEQYF.

This chain joins TRBV7-3 and TRBJ1-1; TCRdb outputs TRBD1, but without DNA this stays unchecked. The germline V gene has CDR1 SGHTA and CDR2 FQGTGA. This CDR3 has 13 residues. CDR3 in amino acids: CASSRTGYTEAFF.

The chain has TRBV5-1 and TRBJ2-3; there is no DNA to check the TCRdb D call of TRBD1. Germline V gene sequence: CDR1 SGHRS, CDR2 YFSETQ. This CDR3 spans 16 amino acids. CDR3 region: CASSSTGPGSSNTQYF.

The rearrangement uses TRBV7-9 and TRBJ2-7; lacking DNA, the TRBD1 call made by TCRdb goes unchecked. Germline CDR1 SEHNR, CDR2 FQNEAQ (reference sequence). The CDR3 is 17 amino acids. The CDR3: CASRKGNRDGYSYEQYF.

The V and J genes are TRBV11-2 and TRBJ2-7; TCRdb selects TRBD1, and the lack of DNA leaves this call unchecked. In germline, CDR1 is SGHAT, CDR2 FQNNGV. There are 15 residues in the CDR3. Here the CDR3 reads CASSLGDRGFYEQYF.

The chain employs TRBV15 and TRBJ2-3; TCRdb gives TRBD1 as the D gene, but with no DNA this cannot be confirmed. CDR3 length: 15 amino acids. Germline loops: CDR1 LNHNV, CDR2 YYDKDF (reference sequence). CDR3 loop: CATSSRDRSTDTQYF.

This rearrangement joins TRBV29-1 to TRBJ1-5. This CDR3 has 12 amino acids. Looked up from germline, CDR1 is SQVTM and CDR2 is ANQGSEA. CDR3 sequence reads: CSVRQPNQPQHF.

This chain uses TRBV5-1 with TRBJ2-7; there is no DNA to check the TCRdb D call of TRBD2. Germline V gene data show CDR1 as SGHRS and CDR2 as YFSETQ. The CDR3 contains 17 residues. CDR3: CASSVNAGTSGSYEQYF.

The chain couples TRBV20-1 to TRBJ2-3; TCRdb lists TRBD1, though no DNA is available to test this call. This CDR3 has 16 residues. The germline V gene encodes CDR1 DFQATT and CDR2 SNEGSKA (reference sequence). This CDR3 is CSARDGLAGATDTQYF.

The chain links TRBV2 to TRBJ2-1; the D gene TCRdb calls, TRBD2, cannot be checked with no DNA. Germline lookup yields CDR1 SNHLY and CDR2 FYNNEI. The CDR3 consists of 17 residues. This CDR3 is CASSPTSGAESYNEQFF.

The chain recombines TRBV5-1 with TRBJ1-5; TCRdb calls TRBD1, which cannot be checked without DNA. CDR1 and CDR2 from the germline V gene are SGHRS and YFSETQ. The length of the CDR3 is 15 residues. Here the CDR3 reads CASSSETGGDQPQHF.

The J gene is TRBJ1-2, the V gene TRBV5-1. The CDR3 is made up of 15 amino acids. Looked up from germline, CDR1 is SGHRS and CDR2 is YFSETQ. The CDR3 sequence is CASRQTLQANYGYTF.

This sequence joins TRBV7-9 and TRBJ1-5. The V gene's germline CDR1 is SEHNR and CDR2 FQNEAQ (reference sequence). The CDR3 sequence is 12 residues long. CDR3 sequence reads: CASSISNQPQHF.

The chain has TRBV6-5 and TRBJ1-4; as DNA is missing, the TRBD1 call by TCRdb cannot be tested. The CDR3 has 15 amino acids. Germline V gene data show CDR1 as MNHEY and CDR2 as SVGAGI. The CDR3 sequence: CASTLVFGADEKLFF.

This chain links TRBV24-1 with TRBJ1-5. CDR1 is KGHDR, CDR2 SFDVKD, per germline. There are 13 residues in the CDR3. CDR3 loop: CATSETGNQPQHF.

The V and J genes are TRBV5-1 and TRBJ1-2. CDR1 and CDR2 from the germline V gene are SGHRS and YFSETQ. The CDR3 is made up of 16 amino acids. The CDR3 sequence: CASSLNGGTDYYGYTF.

This chain joins TRBV4-1 and TRBJ2-5. CDR1 is MGHRA, CDR2 YSYEKL, per germline. This CDR3 has 15 amino acids. The CDR3: CASSQGFLRQETQYF.

V usage is TRBV29-1 and J usage is TRBJ1-3. Germline CDR1 SQVTM, CDR2 ANQGSEA. The CDR3 contains 13 residues. The CDR3 reads CSVVLDSGNTIYF.

V and J are TRBV4-3 and TRBJ1-1. Germline lookup yields CDR1 LGHNA and CDR2 YSLEER. This CDR3 is built from 16 residues. The CDR3 protein is CASSQELGTHDTEAFF.

J is TRBJ2-3 and V is TRBV10-3. Germline CDR1 ENHRY, CDR2 SYGVKD. CDR3 length: 16 residues. The CDR3 sequence is CAISEPTSLGTDTQYF.

The chain joins TRBV7-8 to TRBJ2-1; the D call of TRBD1 rests on TCRdb alone, since no DNA is present to check it. Germline CDR1 and CDR2: SGHVS and FQNEAQ. The CDR3 has 15 residues. This CDR3 reads CASSKEGDRVYEQFF.

This CDR3 is CASTGLVNEQFF. V gene TRBV2 combines with J gene TRBJ2-1; TCRdb outputs TRBD1, but without DNA this stays unchecked. This CDR3 spans 12 amino acids. CDR1 and CDR2 (germline): SNHLY, FYNNEI. Complete variable domain (other parts from reference TRBV2 and TRBJ2-1): EPEVTQTPSHQVTQMGQEVILRCVPISNHLYFYWYRQILGQKVEFLVSFYNNEISEKSEIFDDQFSVERPDGSNFTLKIRSTKLEDSAMYFCASTGLVNEQFFGPGTRLTVL.

The V and J genes are TRBV7-9 and TRBJ2-5; TCRdb indicates TRBD1, and absent DNA this call remains unverified. Germline values: CDR1 SEHNR, CDR2 FQNEAQ (reference sequence). This CDR3 spans 15 amino acids. The CDR3 loop is CASSPGKGRAETQYF.

The chain couples TRBV6-1 to TRBJ1-2; TCRdb's D call of TRBD1 is untestable without DNA. This CDR3 contains 16 residues. Germline assignment: CDR1 MNHNS and CDR2 SASEGT. The CDR3 loop is CASSPRGGAANYGYTF.

The CDR3 here is CASSLDWSPGNEQFF. The chain couples TRBV5-1 to TRBJ2-1; TCRdb returns TRBD2, unconfirmable since there is no DNA. Germline assignment: CDR1 SGHRS and CDR2 YFSETQ. The CDR3 runs 15 residues.

The V gene is TRBV7-9, the J gene TRBJ2-3; checking the TCRdb D call of TRBD1 is not possible without DNA. CDR1 and CDR2 from the germline V gene are SEHNR and FQNEAQ (reference sequence). The CDR3 covers 16 residues. Here the CDR3 reads CASSDSTGTRSDTQYF. The whole variable domain, remainder taken from reference TRBV7-9 and TRBJ2-3, is DTGVSQNPRHKITKRGQNVTFRCDPISEHNRLYWYRQTLGQGPEFLTYFQNEAQLEKSRLLSDRFSAERPKGSFSTLEIQRTEQGDSAMYLCASSDSTGTRSDTQYFGPGTRLTVL.

The V and J genes are TRBV9 and TRBJ2-5; without DNA, the TCRdb call of TRBD1 cannot be checked. CDR3 size: 16 residues. Germline V CDR1 and CDR2: SGDLS, YYNGEE. The CDR3 here is CASSVGPGGAEETQYF. The entire variable domain, with the rest obtained from reference TRBV9 and TRBJ2-5, is as follows: DSGVTQTPKHLITATGQRVTLRCSPRSGDLSVYWYQQSLDQGLQFLIQYYNGEERAKGNILERFSAQQFPDLHSELNLSSLELGDSALYFCASSVGPGGAEETQYFGPGTRLLVL.

This rearrangement joins TRBV6-5 to TRBJ2-7; TCRdb returns TRBD2, unconfirmable since there is no DNA. The CDR3 runs to 11 residues. Germline values: CDR1 MNHEY, CDR2 SVGAGI. The CDR3 reads CASSYGSEQYF.